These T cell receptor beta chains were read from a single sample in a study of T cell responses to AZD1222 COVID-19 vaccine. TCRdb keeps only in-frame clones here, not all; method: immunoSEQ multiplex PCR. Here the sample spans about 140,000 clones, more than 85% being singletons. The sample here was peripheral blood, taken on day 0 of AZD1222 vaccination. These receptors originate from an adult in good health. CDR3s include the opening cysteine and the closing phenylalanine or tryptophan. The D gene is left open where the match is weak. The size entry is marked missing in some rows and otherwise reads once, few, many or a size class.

CDR3 protein: CASEWGFGANEKLFF
CDR3 DNA: TGTGCCAGCGAGTGGGGGTTTGGGGCTAATGAAAAACTGTTTTTT
V gene: TRBV6-6
clone size: .
D gene: .
J gene: TRBJ1-4

CDR3 protein: CASSDPDRGDSPLHF
CDR3 DNA: TGTGCCAGCAGTGACCCAGACAGGGGAGATTCACCCCTCCACTTT
V gene: TRBV2
clone size: .
D gene: TRBD1
J gene: TRBJ1-6

CDR3 protein: CASRSRQPATNEKLFF
CDR3 DNA: TGTGCCAGCAGGTCCAGGCAGCCGGCAACTAATGAAAAACTGTTTTTT
V gene: TRBV6-6
clone size: .
D gene: .
J gene: TRBJ1-4

CDR3 protein: CASSPSLGLASTDTQYF
CDR3 DNA: TGTGCCAGCTCACCAAGCCTTGGACTAGCAAGCACAGATACGCAGTATTTT
V gene: TRBV18
clone size: .
D gene: TRBD2
J gene: TRBJ2-3

CDR3 protein: CASSFGILDTEAFF
CDR3 DNA: TGTGCCAGCAGTTTTGGCATCTTAGACACTGAAGCTTTCTTT
V gene: TRBV28
clone size: .
D gene: .
J gene: TRBJ1-1

CDR3 protein: CAISVAGPSPYGYTF
CDR3 DNA: TGTGCCATCAGTGTTGCAGGGCCTTCTCCCTATGGCTACACCTTC
V gene: TRBV10-3
clone size: .
D gene: .
J gene: TRBJ1-2

CDR3 protein: CASSLVGLAGLSTNEQFF
CDR3 DNA: TGTGCCAGCAGCTTAGTGGGACTAGCGGGACTTTCAACCAATGAGCAGTTCTTC
V gene: TRBV7-8
clone size: .
D gene: TRBD2
J gene: TRBJ2-1

CDR3 protein: CASSSTGVSNQPQHF
CDR3 DNA: TGTGCCAGCAGCTCCACGGGGGTTAGCAATCAGCCCCAGCATTTT
V gene: TRBV7-9
clone size: .
D gene: .
J gene: TRBJ1-5

CDR3 protein: CASSQDLSLAGAGANVLTF
CDR3 DNA: TGCGCCAGCAGCCAAGATTTAAGCCTAGCGGGAGCTGGGGCCAACGTCCTGACTTTC
V gene: TRBV4-3
clone size: once
D gene: TRBD2
J gene: TRBJ2-6

CDR3 protein: CASSPDRDYGYTF
CDR3 DNA: TGTGCCAGCAGTCCCGACAGGGACTATGGCTACACCTTC
V gene: TRBV12-3/TRBV12-4
clone size: .
D gene: TRBD1
J gene: TRBJ1-2

CDR3 protein: CASTTSGVAQYF
CDR3 DNA: TGTGCCAGCACCACCTCTGGGGTCGCGCAGTATTTT
V gene: TRBV13
clone size: .
D gene: .
J gene: TRBJ2-3

CDR3 protein: CASSFLGLEYNEQFF
CDR3 DNA: TGTGCCAGCAGTTTCCTGGGACTAGAATACAATGAGCAGTTCTTC
V gene: TRBV9
clone size: .
D gene: TRBD2
J gene: TRBJ2-1

CDR3 protein: CANPNGTPSSYNEQFF
CDR3 DNA: TGTGCTAACCCGAACGGGACTCCCAGCTCCTACAATGAGCAGTTCTTC
V gene: TRBV19
clone size: .
D gene: .
J gene: TRBJ2-1

CDR3 protein: CSVAEWDRNYGYTF
CDR3 DNA: TGCAGCGTTGCCGAATGGGACAGGAACTATGGCTACACCTTC
V gene: TRBV29-1
clone size: .
D gene: TRBD1
J gene: TRBJ1-2

CDR3 protein: CASSRNTNSNQPQHF
CDR3 DNA: TGTGCCAGTAGTAGAAACACCAATAGCAATCAGCCCCAGCATTTT
V gene: TRBV19
clone size: .
D gene: .
J gene: TRBJ1-5

CDR3 protein: CAWSVTLNTGELFF
CDR3 DNA: TGTGCCTGGAGTGTGACACTTAACACCGGGGAGCTGTTTTTT
V gene: TRBV30
clone size: .
D gene: .
J gene: TRBJ2-2

CDR3 protein: CASTGAAFGPETQYF
CDR3 DNA: TGTGCCAGCACCGGAGCGGCTTTCGGCCCGGAGACCCAGTACTTC
V gene: TRBV7-9
clone size: .
D gene: .
J gene: TRBJ2-5

CDR3 protein: CATSGRDGTPGEQYF
CDR3 DNA: TGTGCCACCAGTGGTCGTGACGGGACACCGGGCGAGCAGTACTTC
V gene: TRBV24-1
clone size: .
D gene: .
J gene: TRBJ2-7

CDR3 protein: CSARDRFYEQYF
CDR3 DNA: TGCAGTGCTCGTGACAGATTCTACGAGCAGTACTTC
V gene: TRBV20-1
clone size: once
D gene: .
J gene: TRBJ2-7

CDR3 protein: CASSPASGGARNSPLHF
CDR3 DNA: TGTGCCAGCTCACCGGCGTCGGGGGGCGCGAGAAATTCACCCCTCCACTTT
V gene: TRBV18
clone size: .
D gene: .
J gene: TRBJ1-6

CDR3 protein: CASSQSAPTGSNEQYF
CDR3 DNA: TGTGCCAGCAGTCAGTCCGCCCCGACAGGGTCCAACGAGCAGTACTTC
V gene: TRBV27
clone size: .
D gene: TRBD1
J gene: TRBJ2-7

CDR3 protein: CASSLELGTQYF
CDR3 DNA: TGTGCCAGCAGCTTAGAGTTGGGTACGCAGTATTTT
V gene: TRBV11-2
clone size: .
D gene: .
J gene: TRBJ2-3

CDR3 protein: CASSQDEVVLGRIIEKLFF
CDR3 DNA: TGCGCCAGCAGCCAAGATGAAGTTGTTCTAGGACGGATAATTGAAAAACTGTTTTTT
V gene: TRBV4-1
clone size: once
D gene: .
J gene: TRBJ1-4

CDR3 protein: CASTPSGQGVVGAFF
CDR3 DNA: TGTGCCAGCACTCCCTCGGGACAGGGGGTTGTAGGAGCTTTCTTT
V gene: TRBV7-9
clone size: once
D gene: TRBD1
J gene: TRBJ1-1

CDR3 protein: CASSSKGSEVNTEAFF
CDR3 DNA: TGTGCCAGCAGTTCGAAAGGATCGGAGGTGAACACTGAAGCTTTCTTT
V gene: TRBV27
clone size: .
D gene: .
J gene: TRBJ1-1

CDR3 protein: CASSLRRTEKLFF
CDR3 DNA: TGTGCCAGCAGCCTCCGGAGGACCGAAAAACTGTTTTTT
V gene: TRBV3-1/TRBV3-2
clone size: few
D gene: .
J gene: TRBJ1-4

CDR3 protein: CASNLQGYTEAFF
CDR3 DNA: TGCGCCAGCAACCTCCAGGGTTACACTGAAGCTTTCTTT
V gene: TRBV5-1
clone size: .
D gene: .
J gene: TRBJ1-1

CDR3 protein: CASSWGQGALAKNIQYF
CDR3 DNA: TGTGCCAGCAGTTGGGGACAGGGGGCTTTAGCCAAAAACATTCAGTACTTC
V gene: TRBV6-2/TRBV6-3
clone size: .
D gene: TRBD1
J gene: TRBJ2-4

CDR3 protein: CASSQRTGSSGNTIYF
CDR3 DNA: TGTGCCAGCAGCCAGAGGACAGGGAGCTCTGGAAACACCATATATTTT
V gene: TRBV5-4
clone size: .
D gene: TRBD1
J gene: TRBJ1-3

CDR3 protein: CASSLQYEQFF
CDR3 DNA: TGTGCCAGCAGTCTGCAGTATGAGCAGTTCTTC
V gene: TRBV6-6
clone size: .
D gene: .
J gene: TRBJ2-1

CDR3 protein: CASSPGRQETQYF
CDR3 DNA: TGCGCCAGCAGCCCGGGACGACAAGAGACCCAGTACTTC
V gene: TRBV5-1
clone size: .
D gene: .
J gene: TRBJ2-5

CDR3 protein: CSVVKGWGTEAFF
CDR3 DNA: TGCAGCGTTGTTAAGGGCTGGGGCACTGAAGCTTTCTTT
V gene: TRBV29-1
clone size: .
D gene: .
J gene: TRBJ1-1

CDR3 protein: CASSLSGGGTEAFF
CDR3 DNA: TGTGCCAGCAGCTTAAGTGGGGGTGGCACTGAAGCTTTCTTT
V gene: TRBV4-2
clone size: .
D gene: .
J gene: TRBJ1-1

CDR3 protein: CASTTPTGGYNEQFF
CDR3 DNA: TGTGCCAGCACCACACCTACAGGAGGGTACAATGAGCAGTTCTTC
V gene: TRBV7-2
clone size: .
D gene: .
J gene: TRBJ2-1

CDR3 protein: CAWKSGGSGPYNEQFF
CDR3 DNA: TGTGCCTGGAAATCGGGAGGTAGCGGGCCGTACAATGAGCAGTTCTTC
V gene: TRBV30
clone size: .
D gene: TRBD2
J gene: TRBJ2-1

CDR3 protein: CAWSPPGDRVVAFF
CDR3 DNA: TGTGCCTGGAGTCCGCCAGGGGACAGGGTCGTCGCTTTCTTT
V gene: TRBV30
clone size: .
D gene: TRBD1
J gene: TRBJ1-1

CDR3 protein: CASSASPSSYNEQFF
CDR3 DNA: TGTGCCAGCAGCGCCTCCCCGAGCTCCTACAATGAGCAGTTCTTC
V gene: TRBV13
clone size: .
D gene: .
J gene: TRBJ2-1

CDR3 protein: CASSRRGGAEAFF
CDR3 DNA: TGTGCCAGCAGCAGGAGGGGCGGCGCTGAAGCTTTCTTT
V gene: TRBV6-5
clone size: .
D gene: .
J gene: TRBJ1-1

CDR3 protein: CSASSGSQHEQFF
CDR3 DNA: TGCAGTGCTAGTTCCGGGAGTCAGCATGAGCAGTTCTTC
V gene: TRBV20-1
clone size: .
D gene: .
J gene: TRBJ2-1

CDR3 protein: CASSLRGTGGGRPQHF
CDR3 DNA: TGTGCCAGCAGCCTCCGTGGGACAGGGGGCGGAAGGCCCCAGCATTTT
V gene: TRBV6-2/TRBV6-3
clone size: .
D gene: TRBD1
J gene: TRBJ1-5

CDR3 protein: CASSIWGVDNEKLFF
CDR3 DNA: TGTGCCAGTAGTATTTGGGGGGTCGACAATGAAAAACTGTTTTTT
V gene: TRBV19
clone size: once
D gene: .
J gene: TRBJ1-4

CDR3 protein: CASSLEDRNTEAFF
CDR3 DNA: TGCGCCAGCAGCTTGGAGGACAGGAACACTGAAGCTTTCTTT
V gene: TRBV5-1
clone size: .
D gene: .
J gene: TRBJ1-1

CDR3 protein: CSGTGQGHNEQFF
CDR3 DNA: TGCAGCGGGACCGGGCAGGGCCACAATGAGCAGTTCTTC
V gene: TRBV29-1
clone size: .
D gene: .
J gene: TRBJ2-1

CDR3 protein: CASSIPAGGNTEAFF
CDR3 DNA: TGTGCCAGTAGTATCCCAGCCGGGGGGAACACTGAAGCTTTCTTT
V gene: TRBV19
clone size: .
D gene: .
J gene: TRBJ1-1

CDR3 protein: CAISLAGEETQYF
CDR3 DNA: TGTGCCATCAGTCTAGCGGGAGAAGAGACCCAGTACTTC
V gene: TRBV10-3
clone size: .
D gene: TRBD2
J gene: TRBJ2-5

CDR3 protein: CASSGQVYEQYF
CDR3 DNA: TGTGCCAGCAGTGGGCAGGTGTACGAGCAGTACTTC
V gene: TRBV25-1
clone size: .
D gene: .
J gene: TRBJ2-7

CDR3 protein: CAWSVPGLVVGNEQFF
CDR3 DNA: TGTGCCTGGAGTGTACCGGGACTAGTGGTTGGGAATGAGCAGTTCTTC
V gene: TRBV30
clone size: .
D gene: TRBD2
J gene: TRBJ2-1

CDR3 protein: CATSRDPPGNYGYTF
CDR3 DNA: TGTGCCACCAGCAGAGATCCCCCGGGAAACTATGGCTACACCTTC
V gene: TRBV15
clone size: .
D gene: .
J gene: TRBJ1-2

CDR3 protein: CASSQVRNYGYTF
CDR3 DNA: TGTGCCAGCAGCCAAGTCCGGAACTATGGCTACACCTTC
V gene: TRBV14
clone size: .
D gene: .
J gene: TRBJ1-2

CDR3 protein: CASNGGSNEKLFF
CDR3 DNA: TGTGCCAGCAATGGGGGCTCTAATGAAAAACTGTTTTTT
V gene: TRBV12-3/TRBV12-4
clone size: .
D gene: .
J gene: TRBJ1-4

CDR3 protein: CASSLGWLNTEAFF
CDR3 DNA: TGTGCCAGCAGCCTAGGGTGGTTGAACACTGAAGCTTTCTTT
V gene: TRBV11-2
clone size: .
D gene: .
J gene: TRBJ1-1

CDR3 protein: CASSLDSFYEQYF
CDR3 DNA: TGTGCCAGCAGTTTGGACTCCTTCTACGAGCAGTACTTC
V gene: TRBV12-3/TRBV12-4
clone size: .
D gene: .
J gene: TRBJ2-7

CDR3 protein: CASSSQWGASTEAFF
CDR3 DNA: TGTGCCAGCTCAAGCCAGTGGGGGGCGAGCACTGAAGCTTTCTTT
V gene: TRBV18
clone size: .
D gene: .
J gene: TRBJ1-1

CDR3 protein: CASSYPSFSPGELFF
CDR3 DNA: TGTGCCAGCAGCTACCCGTCGTTCTCGCCCGGGGAGCTGTTTTTT
V gene: TRBV9
clone size: .
D gene: .
J gene: TRBJ2-2